This T cell receptor (beta chain) was identified during a study of blood T cells in healthy people across ages. Study-wide results and caveats: Long-lived donors had more naive CD4+ cells and higher diversity than aged donors.

A sample-barcoded 5' primer and a J-beta primer mix were used in a second PCR of roughly 6 to 11 cycles. Tags on each cDNA molecule came from a template-switch adaptor with 12 random nucleotides. MiXCR, run by TCRdb on the 5' RACE reads, gives a single entry per CDR3 protein. The table includes about 1,400,000 distinct CDR3 sequences, around 39% detected once. CDR1 and CDR2 (germline): DFQATT, SNEGSKA (reference sequence). Trimming removed 5 bases at V and 13 bases at J, with 21 bases between. CDR3 size: 13 residues. As regards this clonotype: As yet, its antigen is unknown.

Each individual donor underwent a draw of 8.5 to 10 milliliters of peripheral blood. A minimum of 6 micrograms of total RNA was extracted per sample. This chain connects TRBV20-1 to TRBJ2-1; D not certain. The sequence was obtained from a young woman in good health. Sequencing was done on a sample of blood. The CDR3 region has the DNA TGCAGTGCTCTGATAGCAGCCCAAGAGACCCAGTTCTTC. It specifies CSALIAAQETQFF.